The 5 T cell receptor beta chains below come from one sample, sequenced in a study of T cells of healthy individuals. In TCRdb, the 5' RACE reads were re-called with MiXCR into one record per CDR3 protein. The data hold fewer than 90,000 distinct CDR3 sequences, with about 5% observed a single time. The receptors here all came from a female donor in good health.

In this sample, this clonotype turned up many times. This chain connects TRBV27 to TRBJ2-3; D is possibly TRBD2 (6 bases). Germline V CDR1 and CDR2: MNHEY, SMNVEV (reference sequence). V was trimmed by 6 bases and J by 6 bases, leaving 19 bases between them. The CDR3 sequence is 15 residues long. The CDR3, as DNA: TGTGCCAGCAGCCTAAGTAGCGGACCGTTGGATACGCAGTATTTT. This encodes CASSLSSGPLDTQYF.

The chain is built from TRBV24-1 and TRBJ2-3; TRBD2 aligns across 7 bases. After removal of 3 bases from V and 2 bases from J, the junction contained 10 bases not matched to a gene. This CDR3 has 17 amino acids. Germline V gene sequence: CDR1 KGHDR, CDR2 SFDVKD. As DNA, the CDR3 is TGTGCCACCAGTGATCAAAAGACTAGCCTCTCCACAGATACGCAGTATTTT. Its protein product is CATSDQKTSLSTDTQYF.

This rearrangement joins TRBV7-2 to TRBJ2-2; D might be TRBD1 (6 bases). CDR3 length: 14 residues. The V gene lost 3 bases and the J gene lost 6 bases, with 11 bases spanning the gap. Germline V gene sequence: CDR1 SGHTA, CDR2 FQGNSA. The CDR3 nucleotides are TGTGCCAGCAGCTTCCAACAGGGAGCCGGGGAGCTGTTTTTT. Its protein product is CASSFQQGAGELFF.

This clonotype has at least ten counts. The chain combines TRBV5-5 with TRBJ1-4; D not resolved. The CDR3 runs 12 residues. Trimming cost V 2 bases and J 15 bases, with 14 bases left between them. The germline V gene has CDR1 SGHKS and CDR2 YYEKEE (reference sequence). The CDR3 loop reads CASSFLHWPVFF. The DNA of the CDR3 is TGTGCCAGCAGCTTTCTACATTGGCCGGTGTTTTTT.

In this sample, this clonotype turned up a few times. The rearrangement joins TRBV12-3 or TRBV12-4 to TRBJ1-1; D gene ambiguous. Trimming removed 3 bases from V and 3 bases from J, with 11 bases in between. The CDR3 runs 14 residues. The CDR3 loop reads CASSFAGEYTEAFF. In DNA, the CDR3 is TGTGCCAGCAGTTTCGCCGGGGAATACACTGAAGCTTTCTTT.